This entry describes one T cell receptor beta chain. The assay was immunoSEQ multiplex PCR, and TCRdb's table has in-frame clones only and misses some. The table has 120,000 or so clones, around three quarters seen once. The data are from a study of blood T cell repertoires in COVID-19. The wider study: Collection of acute and convalescent COVID-19 samples took place in the United States, Italy and Spain. PBMCs, B-cell-depleted T cells, or T cells provided the cDNA or gDNA that made up the material.

With 10 bases removed from V and 3 bases from J, the gap between germline ends came to 10 bases. Germline CDR1 MNHEY, CDR2 SVGAGI. This CDR3 spans 13 amino acids. The source of this sequence is a middle-aged man with active or convalescent COVID-19. Sequenced sample: peripheral blood. J is TRBJ1-6 and V is TRBV6-5; weak D call: TRBD1 (5 bases). The CDR3 here is CATWTSYNSPLHF. Here the CDR3 DNA reads TGTGCCACCTGGACAAGCTATAATTCACCCCTCCACTTT.